Shown below are 29 T cell receptor beta chains from a single sample sequenced in a study of blood T cell repertoires in COVID-19. The method was immunoSEQ multiplex PCR; TCRdb's version includes in-frame clones alone and lacks a portion of them. The sample yields 250,000 to 350,000 clones, approximately 86% seen once. Sequenced: peripheral blood. The source is a human donor with COVID-19, enrolled during active disease. The donor label of this sample is uncertain.

The V call is TRBV29-1, the J call TRBJ1-2; 7 bases fit TRBD1. V lost 6 bases to trimming and J lost 0 bases; unmatched junction nucleotides: 4. The CDR3 totals 13 residues. Per the germline V gene, CDR1 is SQVTM and CDR2 is ANQGSEA. CDR3 coding DNA: TGCAGCGTCGGGACAGTTGCTAACTATGGCTACACCTTC. Translating it yields CSVGTVANYGYTF. Variable domain in full (rest from reference TRBV29-1 and TRBJ1-2): SAVISQKPSRDICQRGTSLTIQCQVDSQVTMMFWYRQQPGQSLTLIATANQGSEATYESGFVIDKFPISRPNLTFSTLTVSNMSPEDSSIYLCSVGTVANYGYTFGSGTRLTVV.

The V and J genes are TRBV19 and TRBJ1-5; D perhaps matches TRBD1 (6 bases). Germline V gene data show CDR1 as LNHDA and CDR2 as SQIVND (reference sequence). The CDR3 length is 14 residues. The ends were cut back, 6 bases at V and 1 base at J, with 10 bases in the middle. This CDR3 reads CASSLGTSNQPQHF. The DNA of the CDR3 is TGTGCCAGTAGCCTCGGGACAAGCAATCAGCCCCAGCATTTT.

This chain joins TRBV30 and TRBJ2-7, with 7 bases fitting TRBD1. The V gene's germline CDR1 is GTSNPN and CDR2 SVGIG (reference sequence). After removal of 3 bases from V and 5 bases from J, the junction contained 13 bases not matched to a gene. The CDR3 extends over 15 amino acids. This chain's CDR3 is CAWSLLAGGMDEQYF. DNA of the CDR3: TGTGCCTGGAGCCTTCTAGCAGGGGGAATGGACGAGCAGTACTTC.

The rearrangement joins TRBV21-1 to TRBJ1-2. TRBV21-1 represents a pseudogene. There are 10 residues in the CDR3. Here the CDR3 DNA reads TGTGCCAGCAGCCCTCCCGGCTACACCTTC. Amino acids: CASSPPGYTF.

This chain joins TRBV5-1 and TRBJ1-1, with 8 nucleotides matching TRBD1. This CDR3 region has 19 residues. Germline CDR1 SGHRS, CDR2 YFSETQ. V lost 7 bases, J lost 0 bases, and 20 bases stayed unmatched. The CDR3 DNA reads TGCGCCAGCCAACCTCGGGCCGGCAGGGGGCTGTCCATGAACACTGAAGCTTTCTTT. Translating gives CASQPRAGRGLSMNTEAFF.

V usage is TRBV29-1 and J usage is TRBJ1-2; D may be TRBD1 (6 bases). In germline, CDR1 is SQVTM, CDR2 ANQGSEA. CDR3 size: 15 residues. The germline V and J ends were trimmed by 2 bases and 0 bases, with 13 bases remaining between them. CDR3 sequence: CSVELYRETNYGYTF. CDR3 DNA: TGCAGCGTTGAATTATACAGGGAAACTAACTATGGCTACACCTTC.

The chain employs TRBV29-1 and TRBJ1-1, with 8 bases identical to TRBD1. Per germline, CDR1 SQVTM and CDR2 ANQGSEA. The trim removed 5 bases at V and 4 bases at J, leaving 6 bases unmatched. CDR3 length: 13 amino acids. CDR3 residues: CSVPTGGGTEAFF. CDR3 in DNA: TGCAGCGTTCCCACAGGGGGTGGCACTGAAGCTTTCTTT.

The chain has TRBV7-9 and TRBJ1-4; possible D gene TRBD1, 6 bases. V lost 1 base and J lost 6, with 9 bases in between. CDR1 and CDR2 from the germline V gene are SEHNR and FQNEAQ (reference sequence). The CDR3 is made up of 14 amino acids. In DNA, the CDR3 is TGTGCCAGCAGCTTAGGAGGGGGGGATGAAAAACTGTTTTTT. Its protein product is CASSLGGGDEKLFF.

The chain recombines TRBV9 with TRBJ2-7; 9 bases line up with TRBD2. Germline CDR1 SGDLS, CDR2 YYNGEE. There are 16 residues in the CDR3. J gave up 2 bases and V 0 bases, and 6 bases lay outside the gene matches. CDR3 sequence (DNA): TGTGCCAGCAGCGTAGATGTTAGCGGGAGTACCTACGAGCAGTACTTC. Translated, it gives CASSVDVSGSTYEQYF.

This chain connects TRBV27 to TRBJ1-5; TRBD1 matches 7 bases. Trimming took 5 bases from V and 4 from J; bases not matched to a gene: 5. The CDR3 contains 14 residues. CDR1 MNHEY and CDR2 SMNVEV come from the germline V gene (reference sequence). For the CDR3, the DNA is TGTGCCAGCAGTCGGGACAGCACAAATCAGCCCCAGCATTTT. It specifies CASSRDSTNQPQHF.

This CDR3 reads CASGSSQGLAGQETQYF. The CDR3 DNA reads as TGTGCTAGTGGTTCTTCCCAAGGACTAGCGGGGCAAGAGACCCAGTACTTC. The chain has TRBV12-5 and TRBJ2-5; 12 positions agree with TRBD2. The V gene's germline CDR1 is LGHNT and CDR2 FRNRAP. V shed 4 bases, J shed 2 bases, and the junction held 8 bases outside the gene matches. This CDR3 has 17 amino acids.

This chain joins TRBV7-2 and TRBJ1-2, with a possible D match to TRBD1 (6 bases). The CDR3 is 14 amino acids. The ends were cut back, 5 bases at V and 0 bases at J, with 10 bases in the middle. Looked up from germline, CDR1 is SGHTA and CDR2 is FQGNSA. In nucleotides, the CDR3 is TGTGCCAGCAGCGAAGGGGGTCCTAACTATGGCTACACCTTC. This encodes CASSEGGPNYGYTF.

The rearrangement joins TRBV30 to TRBJ2-1; TRBD2 is a possible D gene (6 bases). V lost 2 bases to trimming and J lost 1 base, with 12 bases between them. This CDR3 spans 15 amino acids. Germline CDR1 is GTSNPN and CDR2 is SVGIG (reference sequence). The CDR3 sequence is CAWSTMAGSYNEQFF. CDR3 DNA sequence: TGTGCCTGGAGTACGATGGCGGGATCCTACAATGAGCAGTTCTTC.

This chain links TRBV5-1 with TRBJ2-3; D is ambiguous. Germline V gene lookup returns CDR1 SGHRS and CDR2 YFSETQ. The length of the CDR3 is 16 residues. Trimming removed 5 bases at V and 2 bases at J, with 18 bases between. The CDR3 loop is CASRTFPQRPTDTQYF. CDR3 nucleotide sequence: TGCGCCAGCAGGACATTCCCCCAGAGACCCACAGATACGCAGTATTTT.

The rearrangement uses TRBV30 and TRBJ2-7; 11 bases line up with TRBD1. V trimming: 3 bases; J trimming: 3 bases; junction bases outside the gene matches: 7. Germline assignment: CDR1 GTSNPN and CDR2 SVGIG (reference sequence). The CDR3 has 15 amino acids. The CDR3 coding sequence is TGTGCCTGGAGGGGTGGGACAGGGGGTGGCTACGAGCAGTACTTC. Its protein is CAWRGGTGGGYEQYF.

This chain joins TRBV19 and TRBJ1-1; 7 positions agree with TRBD1. Germline V lookup: CDR1 LNHDA, CDR2 SQIVND (reference sequence). The CDR3 extends over 15 amino acids. V trimming: 6 bases; J trimming: 5 bases; junction bases outside the gene matches: 12. CDR3 DNA sequence: TGTGCCAGTAGCACCCCGGACAGGCTTAGGACTGAAGCTTTCTTT. Translation gives CASSTPDRLRTEAFF.

This rearrangement joins TRBV6-4 to TRBJ2-2, with 10 bases aligning to TRBD1. The CDR3 has 14 amino acids. Germline assignment: CDR1 MRHNA and CDR2 SNTAGT. V shed 8 bases and J 5 bases; nucleotides not matched to a gene: 5. The CDR3 protein is CASRQGARTGELFF. The CDR3 DNA sequence: TGTGCCAGCCGACAGGGGGCGCGGACCGGGGAGCTGTTTTTT.

This rearrangement joins TRBV30 to TRBJ2-7, with 8 bases identical to TRBD1. Germline V gives CDR1 GTSNPN, CDR2 SVGIG (reference sequence). CDR3 length equals 16 residues. The V and J ends lost 5 bases and 3 bases, in that order; junction bases with no gene match: 15. CDR3 amino acids: CAWVDGAGGIDYEQYF. The DNA of the CDR3 is TGTGCCTGGGTTGATGGGGCAGGGGGCATTGACTACGAGCAGTACTTC.

The chain uses TRBV28 and TRBJ2-1, with 11 positions matching TRBD1. Germline CDR1 is MDHEN and CDR2 is SYDVKM. V shed 5 bases and J 8 bases; nucleotides not matched to a gene: 11. The CDR3 spans 16 residues. CDR3 nucleotide sequence: TGTGCCAGCAGTAACGGACAGGGGGCTTGGCTACATGAGCAGTTCTTC. Encoded protein: CASSNGQGAWLHEQFF.

Only one count was recorded for this clone. CDR3 sequence reads: CASSLRQGKDTEAFF. The CDR3, as DNA: TGTGCCAGCAGCTTGCGACAGGGAAAAGACACTGAAGCTTTCTTT. J is TRBJ1-1 and V is TRBV5-5, with TRBD1 matching over 7 bases. Germline V gene data show CDR1 as SGHKS and CDR2 as YYEKEE (reference sequence). The V gene end was trimmed by 1 base and the J gene end by 3 bases; junction bases not matched to a gene: 6. This CDR3 is 15 amino acids long.

V gene TRBV6-5 combines with J gene TRBJ2-7, with 7 bases identical to TRBD2. The CDR3 consists of 12 residues. Germline V gives CDR1 MNHEY, CDR2 SVGAGI. V trimming: 5 bases; J trimming: 3 bases; junction bases outside the gene matches: 1. The CDR3 DNA follows: TGTGCCAGCAGTCCTAGCGGCTACGAGCAGTACTTC. This sequence encodes CASSPSGYEQYF.

In its sample, this clone was seen a few times. This sequence joins TRBV19 and TRBJ2-2, with TRBD2 matching over 8 bases. This CDR3 is 16 amino acids long. The germline gives CDR1 LNHDA, CDR2 SQIVND (reference sequence). V dropped 7 bases and J dropped 5; count of bases not matched to a gene: 12. CDR3 in amino acids: CASTGGAGVRTGELFF. Written as DNA, the CDR3 is TGTGCCAGTACCGGGGGAGCGGGAGTACGGACCGGGGAGCTGTTTTTT.

The chain links TRBV28 to TRBJ1-1; D is unresolved. V was clipped by 2 bases and J by 8 bases, with 15 bases between them. The CDR3 is made up of 14 amino acids. Germline assignment: CDR1 MDHEN and CDR2 SYDVKM. In DNA, the CDR3 is TGTGCCAGCAGTTTAGGAGGTATCCCCACCGAAGCTTTCTTT. Translating gives CASSLGGIPTEAFF.

The table lists this clone with a few counts. The chain combines TRBV14 with TRBJ1-1; maybe TRBD1 (6 bases). This CDR3 comprises 15 residues. Germline loops: CDR1 SGHDN, CDR2 FVKESK. With 4 bases removed from V and 3 bases from J, the gap between germline ends came to 15 bases. In DNA, the CDR3 is TGTGCCAGCAGCCTACTACAGGGATCGGACACTGAAGCTTTCTTT. Protein product: CASSLLQGSDTEAFF.

The rearrangement links TRBV7-9 to TRBJ2-5, with D perhaps matching TRBD2 (6 bases). CDR3 length: 15 amino acids. V was trimmed by 1 base and J by 0 bases, leaving 9 bases between them. Germline loops: CDR1 SEHNR, CDR2 FQNEAQ (reference sequence). CDR3: CASSLVGGDQETQYF. In nucleotides, the CDR3 is TGTGCCAGCAGCTTAGTTGGCGGGGACCAAGAGACCCAGTACTTC.

V is TRBV12-3 or TRBV12-4 and J is TRBJ2-3; the D is unclear. The CDR3 has 13 amino acids. The V gene lost 10 bases and the J gene lost 2 bases, with 13 bases spanning the gap. The CDR3 region is CAIARSATDTQYF. CDR3 sequence (DNA): TGTGCCATCGCGAGGAGCGCCACAGATACGCAGTATTTT.

A single count supports this clone. The chain employs TRBV3-1 (or the pseudogene TRBV3-2) and TRBJ2-1; no definite D call. Germline CDR1 is LGHDT and CDR2 is YNNKEL (reference sequence). V was clipped by 1 base and J by 4 bases, with 8 bases between them. This CDR3 contains 14 residues. The CDR3 loop is CASSQVPEYNEQFF. CDR3 coding DNA: TGTGCCAGCAGCCAAGTACCGGAGTACAATGAGCAGTTCTTC.

A single count supports this clone. This chain links TRBV19 with TRBJ1-2, with no clear D. Germline V CDR1 and CDR2: LNHDA, SQIVND (reference sequence). The length of the CDR3 is 12 residues. V lost 6 bases and J lost 4, with 9 bases in between. The CDR3 region is CASRPGSYGYTF. The CDR3 nucleotides read TGTGCCAGTAGGCCCGGGAGCTATGGCTACACCTTC.

The gene calls are TRBV7-2 and TRBJ2-3; weak D call: TRBD2 (5 bases). V shed 0 bases and J shed 6 bases, with 13 bases lying between them. Looked up from germline, CDR1 is SGHTA and CDR2 is FQGNSA. CDR3 length: 15 residues. CDR3 sequence reads: CASSLAGPSGDTQYF. The DNA for the CDR3 is TGTGCCAGCAGCTTAGCGGGTCCTTCGGGGGATACGCAGTATTTT.